Listed here are 28 T cell receptor beta chains from one sample, sequenced in a study of blood T cell repertoires in COVID-19. Sequencing was performed with immunoSEQ multiplex PCR; in TCRdb, only in-frame clones are kept and a portion is missing. The sample records 500,000 or so clones, about 90% being singletons. The sequenced sample was PBMCs or T cells enriched from blood (not recorded which). The receptors come from a woman aged 18-29 years who had recovered from COVID-19.

The CDR3 loop is CASSLAGSYNSPLHF. For the CDR3, the DNA is TGCGCCAGCAGCTTAGCGGGCTCCTATAATTCACCCCTCCACTTT. V gene TRBV5-1 combines with J gene TRBJ1-6; D unclear. CDR1 SGHRS and CDR2 YFSETQ come from the germline V gene. V was clipped by 2 bases and J by 0 bases, with 6 bases between them. The CDR3 covers 15 residues. The variable domain in full, completed from reference TRBV5-1 and TRBJ1-6, reads KAGVTQTPRYLIKTRGQQVTLSCSPISGHRSVSWYQQTPGQGLQFLFEYFSETQRNKGNFPGRFSGRQFSNSRSEMNVSTLELGDSALYLCASSLAGSYNSPLHFGNGTRLTVT.

This clone showed up just once. The chain joins TRBV5-1 to TRBJ1-4, with D unresolved. Germline assignment: CDR1 SGHRS and CDR2 YFSETQ. This CDR3 is built from 15 residues. The V gene lost 3 bases and the J gene lost 8 bases, with 17 bases spanning the gap. CDR3 in DNA: TGCGCCAGCAGCTCGGGCCTCTCAGAGGGCGAAAAACTGTTTTTT. Translation gives CASSSGLSEGEKLFF.

The rearrangement joins TRBV24-1 to TRBJ1-5; D ambiguous. Trimming left V 8 bases short and J 4 bases short, with 14 bases between. The CDR3 spans 14 residues. Looked up from germline, CDR1 is KGHDR and CDR2 is SFDVKD. The CDR3 nucleotides are TGTGCCACCACCCCGGGGTTGAGAAATCAGCCCCAGCATTTT. Protein: CATTPGLRNQPQHF.

This clone was detected a few times. V and J are TRBV28 and TRBJ1-1, with D unclear. Germline V gives CDR1 MDHEN, CDR2 SYDVKM. The CDR3 contains 14 residues. The V and J ends lost 3 bases and 2 bases respectively, with 10 bases between them. The CDR3 sequence: CASSFSRHNTEAFF. CDR3 nucleotides: TGTGCCAGCAGTTTTTCCCGACATAACACTGAAGCTTTCTTT.

The J gene is TRBJ1-4, the V gene TRBV7-9; the D is unclear. This CDR3 has 14 residues. Between the trimmed V and J ends, which lost 3 bases and 6 bases, there was a span of 11 bases. CDR1 is SEHNR, CDR2 FQNEAQ, per germline (reference sequence). In nucleotides, the CDR3 is TGTGCCAGCAGCTTCCCCCCGGAGGATGAAAAACTGTTTTTT. Protein: CASSFPPEDEKLFF.

V is TRBV19 and J is TRBJ2-2, with D maybe TRBD1 (5 bases). V lost 10 bases, J lost 1 base, and 10 bases lay in between. The CDR3 has 13 amino acids. Germline V CDR1 and CDR2: LNHDA, SQIVND (reference sequence). The CDR3 loop is CATLDRNTGELFF. The CDR3 DNA is TGTGCCACCCTAGACAGGAACACCGGGGAGCTGTTTTTT.

The J gene is TRBJ1-5, the V gene TRBV28, with D maybe TRBD1 (5 bases). This CDR3 spans 14 amino acids. CDR1 and CDR2 (germline): MDHEN, SYDVKM. The V end was cut by 4 bases, the J end by 11 bases, with 18 bases between. The CDR3 spells CASSSPGTVGAQHF. CDR3 nucleotide sequence: TGTGCCAGCAGTTCCCCCGGGACTGTGGGGGCCCAGCATTTT.

The gene calls are TRBV12-5 and TRBJ2-5, with D perhaps matching TRBD1 (7 bases). Per the germline V gene, CDR1 is LGHNT and CDR2 is FRNRAP. V gave up 0 bases and J gave up 4 bases, with 18 bases separating them. The CDR3 is 17 amino acids. CDR3 nucleotide sequence: TGTGCTAGTGGTTTGGTAACAGGCAGGGGGGTTCGAGAGACCCAGTACTTC. Amino acid sequence: CASGLVTGRGVRETQYF.

The chain carries TRBV2 and TRBJ2-7; D unclear. Germline V gene lookup returns CDR1 SNHLY and CDR2 FYNNEI. V lost 6 bases, J lost 0 bases, and 9 bases lay in between. CDR3 size: 13 residues. The CDR3 here is CASSLDTSYEQYF. CDR3 in DNA: TGTGCCAGCAGCCTAGATACCTCCTACGAGCAGTACTTC.

This chain links TRBV6-6 with TRBJ2-1; D is unresolved. The germline gives CDR1 MNHNY, CDR2 SVGAGI (reference sequence). V dropped 2 bases and J dropped 8 bases, with 7 bases sitting between them. The CDR3 has 12 residues. CDR3 amino acids: CASSYPEDEQFF. As DNA, the CDR3 is TGTGCCAGCAGTTACCCTGAGGATGAGCAGTTCTTC.

The V call is TRBV13, the J call TRBJ1-2; unclear D gene. Germline V gives CDR1 PRHDT, CDR2 FYEKMQ (reference sequence). This CDR3 has 14 residues. V lost 5 bases and J 2 bases, leaving 12 bases between the germline ends. The DNA for the CDR3 is TGTGCCAGCAGCCCCGTCGGTCAAAACTATGGCTACACCTTC. Translation: CASSPVGQNYGYTF.

The V call is TRBV4-1, the J call TRBJ1-1; the D is unclear. Per germline, CDR1 MGHRA and CDR2 YSYEKL. The V end was cut by 3 bases, the J end by 2 bases, with 16 bases between. This CDR3 is 16 amino acids long. CDR3 amino acids: CASSHDRAAGNTEAFF. DNA for the CDR3: TGCGCCAGCAGCCATGATCGAGCGGCCGGAAACACTGAAGCTTTCTTT.

CDR3 DNA: TGTGCCAGCAGCTGGACAGGGAGTGGTTCACCCCTCCACTTT. This encodes CASSWTGSGSPLHF. J is TRBJ1-6 and V is TRBV7-9, with 8 positions matching TRBD1. J gave up 9 bases and V 4 bases, and 5 bases lay outside the gene matches. Germline values: CDR1 SEHNR, CDR2 FQNEAQ (reference sequence). There are 14 residues in the CDR3.

This chain uses TRBV6-4 with TRBJ2-5, with 7 bases identical to TRBD1. CDR1 and CDR2 (germline): MRHNA, SNTAGT. The V and J ends lost 7 bases and 5 bases, in that order; junction bases with no gene match: 16. The CDR3 extends over 16 amino acids. The CDR3 DNA sequence: TGTGCCAGCATTGCCCGAGCAGGGGGAGCTTCGGAGACCCAGTACTTC. This translates into CASIARAGGASETQYF.

This clone was recorded once. The J gene is TRBJ2-3, the V gene TRBV13; a weak D match, TRBD2 (5 bases). The CDR3 covers 17 residues. Germline assignment: CDR1 PRHDT and CDR2 FYEKMQ (reference sequence). V shed 4 bases and J shed 8 bases, with 25 bases lying between them. The CDR3 region is CASSSGQGPQIRGTQYF. CDR3 nucleotide sequence: TGTGCCAGCAGCTCGGGTCAAGGGCCGCAGATACGGGGTACGCAGTATTTT.

The genes are TRBV5-6 and TRBJ1-6, with 11 bases identical to TRBD1. CDR3 size: 16 residues. J gave up 8 bases and V 4 bases, and 8 bases lay outside the gene matches. The germline V gene has CDR1 SGHDT and CDR2 YYEEEE. The CDR3 sequence: CASSHPRTGGDSPLHF. DNA for the CDR3: TGTGCCAGCAGCCACCCCCGGACAGGGGGCGATTCACCCCTCCACTTT.

The V call is TRBV7-6, the J call TRBJ1-3, with 9 bases fitting TRBD1. The CDR3 has 18 residues. V shed 0 bases and J 1 base; nucleotides not matched to a gene: 7. Looked up from germline, CDR1 is SGHVS and CDR2 is FNYEAQ. The DNA for the CDR3 is TGTGCCAGCAGCTTAGCGGGACAGGGAGTCGTTTCTGGAAACACCATATATTTT. This sequence encodes CASSLAGQGVVSGNTIYF. Filled out from reference TRBV7-6 and TRBJ1-3, the complete variable domain reads GAGVSQSPRYKVTKRGQDVALRCDPISGHVSLYWYRQALGQGPEFLTYFNYEAQQDKSGLPNDRFSAERPEGSISTLTIQRTEQRDSAMYRCASSLAGQGVVSGNTIYFGEGSWLTVV.

The chain uses TRBV5-1 and TRBJ2-5; possibly TRBD1 for D (6 bases). The CDR3 covers 13 residues. V lost 5 bases and J lost 7, with 15 bases in between. Germline V gene data show CDR1 as SGHRS and CDR2 as YFSETQ. CDR3 sequence: CASSLQGSGTQYF. The CDR3 DNA follows: TGCGCCAGCAGTCTACAGGGTTCGGGGACCCAGTACTTC.

This chain uses TRBV20-1 with TRBJ2-5; 7 bases map to TRBD2. This CDR3 contains 10 residues. V gave up 2 bases and J gave up 10 bases; unmatched junction bases: 1. Germline values: CDR1 DFQATT, CDR2 SNEGSKA (reference sequence). The CDR3 nucleotides are TGCAGTGCTAGATGGGAGGGCCAGTACTTC. Its translation is CSARWEGQYF.

The chain carries TRBV9 and TRBJ2-1, with 10 bases identical to TRBD2. With 2 bases clipped from V and 0 bases from J, the junction kept 5 bases outside the gene matches. The CDR3 is 17 amino acids. Germline V gives CDR1 SGDLS, CDR2 YYNGEE. Here the CDR3 reads CASSVASGGRSYNEQFF. The CDR3 DNA reads TGTGCCAGCAGCGTGGCTAGCGGGGGCCGCTCCTACAATGAGCAGTTCTTC.

The V gene is TRBV6-2 or TRBV6-3, the J gene TRBJ2-1; 14 bases fit TRBD2. V lost 5 bases, J lost 0 bases, and 9 bases stayed unmatched. The CDR3 has 19 residues. The germline V gene encodes CDR1 MNHEY and CDR2 SVGEGT. As DNA, the CDR3 is TGTGCCAGCAGTCGGGCGGGACTAGCGGGGGTAAGCTCCTACAATGAGCAGTTCTTC. Its protein product is CASSRAGLAGVSSYNEQFF.

This clone was seen just once. This chain links TRBV25-1 with TRBJ2-7; no clear D. The CDR3 loop spans 15 amino acids. Deletions cut 4 bases from V and 2 bases from J, with 15 bases between. Germline V gene data show CDR1 as MGHDK and CDR2 as SYGVNS. This CDR3 is CASSAFMVSPYEQYF. In nucleotides, the CDR3 is TGTGCCAGCAGTGCCTTTATGGTCAGTCCCTACGAGCAGTACTTC.

The gene calls are TRBV7-3 and TRBJ2-5; the D gene is possibly TRBD2 (7 bases). This CDR3 region has 15 residues. Looked up from germline, CDR1 is SGHTA and CDR2 is FQGTGA. The V end lost 2 bases, the J end lost 2 bases, and 12 bases lay between the germline ends. The CDR3 region has the DNA TGTGCCAGCAGCTTAGACGGGGGGCGTCAAGAGACCCAGTACTTC. Translating gives CASSLDGGRQETQYF.

The chain has TRBV3-1 (or the pseudogene TRBV3-2) and TRBJ2-7, with 8 bases matching TRBD1. J gave up 6 bases and V 5 bases, and 9 bases lay outside the gene matches. Germline lookup yields CDR1 LGHDT and CDR2 YNNKEL (reference sequence). This CDR3 comprises 14 residues. The CDR3 nucleotides are TGTGCCAGCAGCTCGCAGGGGGCCTACGGCGAGCAGTACTTC. The encoded protein is CASSSQGAYGEQYF.

The V gene is TRBV12-3 or TRBV12-4, the J gene TRBJ2-3; D is unclear. The CDR3 is 13 residues long. The V gene lost 0 bases and the J gene lost 6 bases, with 7 bases spanning the gap. The CDR3 region is CASSLARLDTQYF. The CDR3 coding sequence is TGTGCCAGCAGTTTAGCGCGTCTGGATACGCAGTATTTT.

The CDR3 loop reads CASHGLSGETQYF. CDR3 sequence (DNA): TGTGCCAGCCACGGGTTGAGTGGAGAGACCCAGTACTTC. The chain links TRBV5-6 to TRBJ2-5, with D unclear. From germline, CDR1 is SGHDT and CDR2 YYEEEE. The CDR3 extends over 13 amino acids. The germline V and J ends were trimmed by 7 bases and 4 bases, with 14 bases remaining between them.

This clone came up a few times. The V and J genes are TRBV19 and TRBJ1-1; maybe TRBD1 (5 bases). V dropped 3 bases and J dropped 1 base, with 12 bases sitting between them. Germline CDR1 is LNHDA and CDR2 is SQIVND (reference sequence). CDR3 size: 15 residues. The CDR3 DNA reads TGTGCCAGTAGTATTAGGGGTGTGGAGAACACTGAAGCTTTCTTT. This gives the protein CASSIRGVENTEAFF.

The chain combines TRBV4-2 with TRBJ1-1; D unresolved. The CDR3 is 13 amino acids. CDR1 is LGHNA and CDR2 is YNFKEQ in the germline V gene. Trimming removed 4 bases from V and 6 bases from J, with 12 bases in between. CDR3 nucleotides: TGTGCCAGCAGCCCTGTAACCGGGGCTGAAGCTTTCTTT. Its protein product is CASSPVTGAEAFF.